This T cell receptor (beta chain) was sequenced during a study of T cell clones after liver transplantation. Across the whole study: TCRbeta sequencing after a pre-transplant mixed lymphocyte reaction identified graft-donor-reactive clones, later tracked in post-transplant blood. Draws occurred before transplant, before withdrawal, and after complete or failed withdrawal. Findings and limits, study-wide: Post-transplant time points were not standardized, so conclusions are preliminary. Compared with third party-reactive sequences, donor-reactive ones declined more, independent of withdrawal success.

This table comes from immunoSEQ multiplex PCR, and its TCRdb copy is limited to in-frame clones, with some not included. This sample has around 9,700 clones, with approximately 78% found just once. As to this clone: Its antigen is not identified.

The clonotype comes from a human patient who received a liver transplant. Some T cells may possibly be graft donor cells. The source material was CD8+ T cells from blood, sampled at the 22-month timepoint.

The CDR3 coding sequence is TGTGCCATCAGTGCGGACAGCCTGAACACTGAAGCTTTCTTT. Protein sequence: CAISADSLNTEAFF. V usage is TRBV10-3 and J usage is TRBJ1-1; tentatively, D is TRBD1 (6 bases). V was cut by 4 bases and J by 0 bases, with 9 bases left in between. Germline V gene lookup returns CDR1 ENHRY and CDR2 SYGVKD. The CDR3 runs to 14 residues.